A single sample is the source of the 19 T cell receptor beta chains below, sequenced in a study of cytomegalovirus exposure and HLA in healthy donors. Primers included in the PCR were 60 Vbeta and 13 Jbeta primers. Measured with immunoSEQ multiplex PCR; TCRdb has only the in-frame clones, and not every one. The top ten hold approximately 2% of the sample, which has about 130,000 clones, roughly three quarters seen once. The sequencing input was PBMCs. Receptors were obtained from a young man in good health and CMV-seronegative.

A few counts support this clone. The CDR3 here is CASSSPGQAHSYEQYF. In DNA, the CDR3 is TGTGCCAGCAGTTCTCCGGGACAGGCTCACTCCTACGAGCAGTACTTC. This chain connects TRBV6-5 to TRBJ2-7; the match to TRBD1 covers 8 bases. CDR3 length: 16 residues. The germline CDR1 and CDR2 sequences are MNHEY and SVGAGI. V shed 4 bases and J 0 bases; nucleotides not matched to a gene: 8.

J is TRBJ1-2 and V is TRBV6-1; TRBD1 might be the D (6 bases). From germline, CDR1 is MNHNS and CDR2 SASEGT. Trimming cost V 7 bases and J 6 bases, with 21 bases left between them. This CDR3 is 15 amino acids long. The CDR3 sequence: CASIGTTGLPNGYTF. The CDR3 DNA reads TGTGCCAGCATAGGAACGACAGGCCTTCCCAATGGCTACACCTTC.

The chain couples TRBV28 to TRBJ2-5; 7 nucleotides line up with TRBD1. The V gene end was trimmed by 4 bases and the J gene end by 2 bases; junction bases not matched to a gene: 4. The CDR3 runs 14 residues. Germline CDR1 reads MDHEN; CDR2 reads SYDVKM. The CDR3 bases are TGTGCCAGCAGTTCGGGACAGTTTCAAGAGACCCAGTACTTC. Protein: CASSSGQFQETQYF.

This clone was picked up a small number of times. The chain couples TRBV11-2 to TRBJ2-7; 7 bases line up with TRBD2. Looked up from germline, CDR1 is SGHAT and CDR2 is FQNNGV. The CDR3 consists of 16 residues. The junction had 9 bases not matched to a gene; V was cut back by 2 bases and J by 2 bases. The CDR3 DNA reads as TGTGCCAGCAGCTTACCGTTGGCGGGAGATCCCTACGAGCAGTACTTC. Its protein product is CASSLPLAGDPYEQYF.

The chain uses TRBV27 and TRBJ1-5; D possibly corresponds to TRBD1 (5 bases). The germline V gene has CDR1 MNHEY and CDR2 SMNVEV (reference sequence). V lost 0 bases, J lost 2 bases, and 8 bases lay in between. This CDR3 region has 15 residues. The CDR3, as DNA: TGTGCCAGCAGTTTATCCGGGGGTGGCAATCAGCCCCAGCATTTT. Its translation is CASSLSGGGNQPQHF.

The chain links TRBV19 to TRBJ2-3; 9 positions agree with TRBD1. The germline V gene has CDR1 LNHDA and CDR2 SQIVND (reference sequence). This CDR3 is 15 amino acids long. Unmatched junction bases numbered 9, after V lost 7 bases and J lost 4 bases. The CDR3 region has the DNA TGTGCCAGTATTGGGAGACAGGGGGGCCCAGATACGCAGTATTTT. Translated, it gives CASIGRQGGPDTQYF.

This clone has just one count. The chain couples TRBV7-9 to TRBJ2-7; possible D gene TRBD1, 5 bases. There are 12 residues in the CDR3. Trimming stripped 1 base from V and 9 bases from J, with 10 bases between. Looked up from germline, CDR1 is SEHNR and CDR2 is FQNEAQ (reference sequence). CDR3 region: CASSLEGSGQYF. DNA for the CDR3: TGTGCCAGCAGCTTAGAGGGGTCTGGGCAGTACTTC.

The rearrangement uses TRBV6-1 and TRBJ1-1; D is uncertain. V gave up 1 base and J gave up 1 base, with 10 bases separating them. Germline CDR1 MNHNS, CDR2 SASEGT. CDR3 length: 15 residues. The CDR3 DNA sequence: TGTGCCAGCAGTGAAGGGTCAGCGGGGAACACTGAAGCTTTCTTT. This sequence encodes CASSEGSAGNTEAFF.

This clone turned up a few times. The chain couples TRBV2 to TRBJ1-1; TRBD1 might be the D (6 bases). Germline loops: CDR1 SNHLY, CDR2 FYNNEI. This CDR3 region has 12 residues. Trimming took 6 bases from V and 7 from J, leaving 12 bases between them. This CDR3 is CASSRGGFEAFF. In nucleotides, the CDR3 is TGTGCCAGCAGCAGGGGCGGTTTTGAAGCTTTCTTT.

The CDR3 DNA reads TGCGCCAGCAGCCCCCCACTAACTAGCGGCTACAATGAGCAGTTCTTC. Its translation is CASSPPLTSGYNEQFF. V gene TRBV5-1 combines with J gene TRBJ2-1; the match to TRBD2 covers 8 bases. The CDR3 has 16 amino acids. Trimming took 4 bases from V and 3 from J; bases not matched to a gene: 9. CDR1 and CDR2 (germline): SGHRS, YFSETQ.

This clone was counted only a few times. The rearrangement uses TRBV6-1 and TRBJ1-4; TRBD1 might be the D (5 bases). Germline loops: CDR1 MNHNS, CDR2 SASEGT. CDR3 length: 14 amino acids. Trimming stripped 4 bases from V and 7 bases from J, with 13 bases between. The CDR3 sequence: CASSGGGLFEKLFF. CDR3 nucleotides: TGTGCCAGCAGTGGGGGGGGACTATTTGAAAAACTGTTTTTT.

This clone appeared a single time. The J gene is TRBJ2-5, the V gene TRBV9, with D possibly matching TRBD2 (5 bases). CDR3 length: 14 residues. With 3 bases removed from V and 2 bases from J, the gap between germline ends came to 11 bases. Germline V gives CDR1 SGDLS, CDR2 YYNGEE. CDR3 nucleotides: TGTGCCAGCAGCGGCCCGGGATTTCAAGAGACCCAGTACTTC. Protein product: CASSGPGFQETQYF. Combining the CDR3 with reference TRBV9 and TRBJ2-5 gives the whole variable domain DSGVTQTPKHLITATGQRVTLRCSPRSGDLSVYWYQQSLDQGLQFLIQYYNGEERAKGNILERFSAQQFPDLHSELNLSSLELGDSALYFCASSGPGFQETQYFGPGTRLLVL.

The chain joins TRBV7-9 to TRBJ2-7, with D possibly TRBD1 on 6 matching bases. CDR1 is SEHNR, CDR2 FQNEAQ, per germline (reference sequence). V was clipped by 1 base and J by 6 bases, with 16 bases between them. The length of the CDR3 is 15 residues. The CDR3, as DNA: TGTGCCAGCAGCTTAGTGGGCAGGGGAAGAAGCGAGCAGTACTTC. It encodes CASSLVGRGRSEQYF.

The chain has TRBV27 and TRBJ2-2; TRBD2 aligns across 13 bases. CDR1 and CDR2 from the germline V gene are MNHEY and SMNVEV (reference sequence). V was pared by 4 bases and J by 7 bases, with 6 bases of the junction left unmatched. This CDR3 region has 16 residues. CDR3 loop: CASSSRTSGRRGELFF. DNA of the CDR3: TGTGCCAGCAGTTCCCGGACTAGCGGGAGACGCGGGGAGCTGTTTTTT.

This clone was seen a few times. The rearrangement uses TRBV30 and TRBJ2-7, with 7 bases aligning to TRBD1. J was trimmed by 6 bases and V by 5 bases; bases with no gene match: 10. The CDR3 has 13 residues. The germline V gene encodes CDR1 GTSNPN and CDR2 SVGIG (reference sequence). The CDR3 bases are TGTGCCTGGGAACGGGACAGCCTACGCGAGCAGTACTTC. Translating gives CAWERDSLREQYF. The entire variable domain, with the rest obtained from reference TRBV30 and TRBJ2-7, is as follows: SQTIHQWPATLVQPVGSPLSLECTVEGTSNPNLYWYRQAAGRGLQLLFYSVGIGQISSEVPQNLSASRPQDRQFILSSKKLLLSDSGFYLCAWERDSLREQYFGPGTRLTVT.

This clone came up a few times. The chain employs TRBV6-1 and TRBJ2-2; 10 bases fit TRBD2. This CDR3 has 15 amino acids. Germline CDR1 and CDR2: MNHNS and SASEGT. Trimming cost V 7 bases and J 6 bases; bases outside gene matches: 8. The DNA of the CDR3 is TGTGCCAGCACCTTGCTAGCGGGGGAGGCCGGGGAGCTGTTTTTT. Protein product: CASTLLAGEAGELFF.

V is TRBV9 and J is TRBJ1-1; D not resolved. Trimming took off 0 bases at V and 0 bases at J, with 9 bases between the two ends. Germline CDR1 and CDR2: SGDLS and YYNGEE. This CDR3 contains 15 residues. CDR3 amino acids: CASSVGGGMNTEAFF. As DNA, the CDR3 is TGTGCCAGCAGCGTAGGGGGAGGCATGAACACTGAAGCTTTCTTT.

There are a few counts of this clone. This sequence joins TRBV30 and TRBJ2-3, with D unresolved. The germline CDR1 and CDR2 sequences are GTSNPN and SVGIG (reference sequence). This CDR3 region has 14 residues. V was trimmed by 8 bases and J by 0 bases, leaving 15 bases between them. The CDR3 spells CAAEIGSSTDTQYF. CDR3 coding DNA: TGTGCCGCGGAGATCGGGTCTAGCACAGATACGCAGTATTTT.

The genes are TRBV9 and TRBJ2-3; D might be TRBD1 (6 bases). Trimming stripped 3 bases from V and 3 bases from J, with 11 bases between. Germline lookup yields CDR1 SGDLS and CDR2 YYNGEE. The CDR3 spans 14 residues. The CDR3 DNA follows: TGTGCCAGCAGCGCGCACAGGGAGACAGATACGCAGTATTTT. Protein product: CASSAHRETDTQYF.